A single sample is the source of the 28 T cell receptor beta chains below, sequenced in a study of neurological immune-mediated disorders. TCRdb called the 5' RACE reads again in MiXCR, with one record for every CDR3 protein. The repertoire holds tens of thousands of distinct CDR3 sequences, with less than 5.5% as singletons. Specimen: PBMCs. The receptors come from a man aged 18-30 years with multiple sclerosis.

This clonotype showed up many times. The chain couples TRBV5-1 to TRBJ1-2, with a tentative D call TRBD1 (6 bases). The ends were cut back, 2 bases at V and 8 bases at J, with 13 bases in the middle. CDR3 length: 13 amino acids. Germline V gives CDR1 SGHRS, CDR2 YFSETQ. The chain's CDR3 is CASSLGQFSGYTF. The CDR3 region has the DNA TGCGCCAGCAGCTTAGGACAGTTTTCCGGCTACACCTTC.

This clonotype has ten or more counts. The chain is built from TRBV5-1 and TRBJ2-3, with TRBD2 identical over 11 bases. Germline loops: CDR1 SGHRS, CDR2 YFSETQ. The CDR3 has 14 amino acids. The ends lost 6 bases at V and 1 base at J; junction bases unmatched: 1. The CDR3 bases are TGCGCCAGCAAGGGACTAGCGGGCACAGATACGCAGTATTTT. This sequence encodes CASKGLAGTDTQYF.

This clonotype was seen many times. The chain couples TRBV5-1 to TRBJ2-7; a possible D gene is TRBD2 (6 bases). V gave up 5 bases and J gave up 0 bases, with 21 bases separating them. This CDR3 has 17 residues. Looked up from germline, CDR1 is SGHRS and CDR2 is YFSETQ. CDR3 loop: CASRLVPFGGISYEQYF. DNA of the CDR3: TGCGCCAGCAGACTCGTACCTTTCGGAGGGATCTCCTACGAGCAGTACTTC. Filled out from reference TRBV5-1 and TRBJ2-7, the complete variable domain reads KAGVTQTPRYLIKTRGQQVTLSCSPISGHRSVSWYQQTPGQGLQFLFEYFSETQRNKGNFPGRFSGRQFSNSRSEMNVSTLELGDSALYLCASRLVPFGGISYEQYFGPGTRLTVT.

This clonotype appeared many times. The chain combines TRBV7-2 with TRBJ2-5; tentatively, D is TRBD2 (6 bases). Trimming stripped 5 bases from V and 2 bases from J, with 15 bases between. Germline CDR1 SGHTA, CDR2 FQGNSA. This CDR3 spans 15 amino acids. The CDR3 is CASSQERAGQETQYF. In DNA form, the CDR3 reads TGTGCCAGCAGCCAAGAGCGGGCGGGGCAAGAGACCCAGTACTTC.

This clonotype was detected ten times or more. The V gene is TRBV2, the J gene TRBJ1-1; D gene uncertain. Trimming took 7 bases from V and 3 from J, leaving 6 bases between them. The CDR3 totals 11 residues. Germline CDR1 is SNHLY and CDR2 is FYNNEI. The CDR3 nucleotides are TGTGCCAGCAACAGAGACACTGAAGCTTTCTTT. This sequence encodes CASNRDTEAFF.

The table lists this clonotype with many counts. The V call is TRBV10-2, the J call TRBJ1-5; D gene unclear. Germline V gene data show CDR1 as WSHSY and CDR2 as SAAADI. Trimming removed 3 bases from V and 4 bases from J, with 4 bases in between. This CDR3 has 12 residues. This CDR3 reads CASSDGNQPQHF. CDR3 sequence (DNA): TGCGCCAGCAGTGACGGGAATCAGCCCCAGCATTTT.

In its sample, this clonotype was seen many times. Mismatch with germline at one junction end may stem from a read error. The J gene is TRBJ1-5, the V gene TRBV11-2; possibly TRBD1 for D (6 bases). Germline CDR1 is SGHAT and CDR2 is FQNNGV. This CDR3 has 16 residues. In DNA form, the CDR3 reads TGTGCCAGCAGCTTAGGGGGGGCCTATAGCAATCAGCCCCAGAATTTT. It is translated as CASSLGGAYSNQPQNF.

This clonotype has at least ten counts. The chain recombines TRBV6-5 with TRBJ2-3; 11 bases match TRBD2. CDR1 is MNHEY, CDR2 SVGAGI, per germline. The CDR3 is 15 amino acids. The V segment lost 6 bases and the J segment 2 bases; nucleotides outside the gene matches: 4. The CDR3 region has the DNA TGTGCCAGCAGGGGGGGACTAGCGGACACAGATACGCAGTATTTT. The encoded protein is CASRGGLADTDTQYF.

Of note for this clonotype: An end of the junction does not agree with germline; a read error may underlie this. The CDR3: CSAYRQGSNQPQNF. Here the CDR3 DNA reads TGCAGTGCTTATAGACAGGGCAGCAATCAGCCCCAGAATTTT. The genes are TRBV20-1 and TRBJ1-5, with 7 bases identical to TRBD1. Germline-derived CDR1 and CDR2 are DFQATT and SNEGSKA (reference sequence). The CDR3 spans 14 residues.

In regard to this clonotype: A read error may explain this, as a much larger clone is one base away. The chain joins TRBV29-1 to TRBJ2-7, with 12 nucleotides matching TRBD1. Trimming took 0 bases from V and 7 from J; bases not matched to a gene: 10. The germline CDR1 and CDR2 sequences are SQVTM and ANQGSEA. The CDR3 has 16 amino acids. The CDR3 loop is CSVEDLGTGGAEEQYF. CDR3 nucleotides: TGCAGCGTTGAAGATCTTGGGACAGGGGGCGCGGAAGAGCAGTACTTC.

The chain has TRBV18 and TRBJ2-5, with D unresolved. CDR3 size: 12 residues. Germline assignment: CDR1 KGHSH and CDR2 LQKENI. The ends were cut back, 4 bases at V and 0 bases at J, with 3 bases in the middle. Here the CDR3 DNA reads TGTGCCAGCTCACGGGACCAAGAGACCCAGTACTTC. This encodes CASSRDQETQYF.

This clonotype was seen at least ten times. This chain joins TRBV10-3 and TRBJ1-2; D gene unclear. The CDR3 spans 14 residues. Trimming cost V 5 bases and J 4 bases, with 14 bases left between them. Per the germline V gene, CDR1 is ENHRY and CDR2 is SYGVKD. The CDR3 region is CAISPEPETYGYTF. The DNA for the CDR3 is TGTGCCATCAGTCCCGAGCCGGAGACCTATGGCTACACCTTC.

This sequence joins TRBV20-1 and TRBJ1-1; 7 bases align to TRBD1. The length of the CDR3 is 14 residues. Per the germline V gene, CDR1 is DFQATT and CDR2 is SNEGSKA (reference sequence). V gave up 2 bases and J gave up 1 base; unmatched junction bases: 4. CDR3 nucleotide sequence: TGCAGTGCTAGACCAGGGGGAACGAACACTGAAGCTTTCTTT. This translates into CSARPGGTNTEAFF.

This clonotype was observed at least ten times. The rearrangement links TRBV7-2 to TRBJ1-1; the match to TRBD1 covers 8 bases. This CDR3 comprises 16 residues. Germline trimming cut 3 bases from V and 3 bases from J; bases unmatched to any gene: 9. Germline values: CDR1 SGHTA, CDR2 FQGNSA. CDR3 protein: CASSFPGTGQDTEAFF. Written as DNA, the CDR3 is TGTGCCAGCAGCTTTCCCGGGACAGGACAGGACACTGAAGCTTTCTTT.

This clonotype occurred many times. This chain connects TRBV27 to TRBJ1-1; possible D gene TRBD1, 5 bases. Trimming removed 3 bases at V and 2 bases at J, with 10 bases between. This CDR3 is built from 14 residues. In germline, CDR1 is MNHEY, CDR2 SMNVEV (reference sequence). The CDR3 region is CASSFDSLNTEAFF. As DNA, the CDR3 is TGTGCCAGCAGTTTCGACAGCCTAAACACTGAAGCTTTCTTT.

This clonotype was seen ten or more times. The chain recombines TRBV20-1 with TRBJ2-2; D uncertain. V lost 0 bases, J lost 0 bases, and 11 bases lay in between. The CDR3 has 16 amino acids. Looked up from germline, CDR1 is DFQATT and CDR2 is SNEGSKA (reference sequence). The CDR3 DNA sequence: TGCAGTGCTAGAGATCGACTCAATCCGAACACCGGGGAGCTGTTTTTT. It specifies CSARDRLNPNTGELFF.

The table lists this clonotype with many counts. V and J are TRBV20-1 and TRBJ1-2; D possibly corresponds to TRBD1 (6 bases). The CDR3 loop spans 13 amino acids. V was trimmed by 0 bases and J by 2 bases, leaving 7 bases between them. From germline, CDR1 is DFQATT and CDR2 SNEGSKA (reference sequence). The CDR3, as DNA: TGCAGTGCTAGAGAGGGGGGCAACTATGGCTACACCTTC. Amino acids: CSAREGGNYGYTF.

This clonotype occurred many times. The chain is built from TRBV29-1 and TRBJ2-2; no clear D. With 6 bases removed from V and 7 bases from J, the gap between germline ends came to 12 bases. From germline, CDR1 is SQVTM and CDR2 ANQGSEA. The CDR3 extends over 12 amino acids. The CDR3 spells CSVGKGHGELFF. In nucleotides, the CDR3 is TGCAGCGTAGGAAAGGGCCACGGGGAGCTGTTTTTT.

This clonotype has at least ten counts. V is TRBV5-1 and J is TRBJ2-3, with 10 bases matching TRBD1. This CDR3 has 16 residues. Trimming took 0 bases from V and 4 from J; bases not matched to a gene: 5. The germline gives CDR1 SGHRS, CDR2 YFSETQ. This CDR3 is CASSLVGTGAADTQYF. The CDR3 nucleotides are TGCGCCAGCAGCTTGGTAGGGACAGGGGCAGCAGATACGCAGTATTTT. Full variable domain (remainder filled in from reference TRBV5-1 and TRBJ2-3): KAGVTQTPRYLIKTRGQQVTLSCSPISGHRSVSWYQQTPGQGLQFLFEYFSETQRNKGNFPGRFSGRQFSNSRSEMNVSTLELGDSALYLCASSLVGTGAADTQYFGPGTRLTVL.

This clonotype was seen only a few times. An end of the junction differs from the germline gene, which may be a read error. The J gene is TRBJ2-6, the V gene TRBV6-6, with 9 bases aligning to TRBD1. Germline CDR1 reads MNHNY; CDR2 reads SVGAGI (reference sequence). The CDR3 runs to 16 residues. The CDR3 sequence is CASTDRGHSGAKVLTF. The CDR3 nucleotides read TGTGCCAGCACGGACAGGGGTCACTCTGGGGCCAAAGTCCTGACTTTC.

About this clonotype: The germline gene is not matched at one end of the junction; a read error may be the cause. CDR3: CASSPGRMGNYSNQPQNF. The CDR3 bases are TGTGCCAGCAGCCCCGGGAGAATGGGGAACTATAGCAATCAGCCCCAGAATTTT. The chain recombines TRBV9 with TRBJ1-5; unclear D gene. This CDR3 is built from 18 residues. Germline CDR1 is SGDLS and CDR2 is YYNGEE. Full variable domain (remainder filled in from reference TRBV9 and TRBJ1-5): DSGVTQTPKHLITATGQRVTLRCSPRSGDLSVYWYQQSLDQGLQFLIQYYNGEERAKGNILERFSAQQFPDLHSELNLSSLELGDSALYFCASSPGRMGNYSNQPQNFGDGTRLSIL.

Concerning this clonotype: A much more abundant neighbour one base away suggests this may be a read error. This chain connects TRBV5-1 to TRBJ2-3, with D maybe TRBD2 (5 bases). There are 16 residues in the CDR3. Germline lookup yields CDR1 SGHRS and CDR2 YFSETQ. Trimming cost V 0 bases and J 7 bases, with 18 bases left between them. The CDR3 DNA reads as TGCGCCAGCAGCTTGGCCACGGGAAAGAGTCTCTATACGCAGTATTTT. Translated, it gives CASSLATGKSLYTQYF.

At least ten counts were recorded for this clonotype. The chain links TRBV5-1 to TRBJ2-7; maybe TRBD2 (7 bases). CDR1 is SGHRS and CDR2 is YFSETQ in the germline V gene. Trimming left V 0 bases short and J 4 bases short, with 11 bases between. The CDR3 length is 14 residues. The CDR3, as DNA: TGCGCCAGCAGCTTGGTGGGGGGGGCTTACGAGCAGTACTTC. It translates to CASSLVGGAYEQYF.

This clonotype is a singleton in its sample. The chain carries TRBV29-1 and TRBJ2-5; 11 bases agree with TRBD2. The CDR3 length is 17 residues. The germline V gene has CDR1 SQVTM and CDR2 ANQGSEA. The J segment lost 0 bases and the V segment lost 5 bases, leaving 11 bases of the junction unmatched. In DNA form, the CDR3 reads TGCAGCGTTTATGGTAGCGGGAGGGCGGGGTACCAAGAGACCCAGTACTTC. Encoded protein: CSVYGSGRAGYQETQYF.

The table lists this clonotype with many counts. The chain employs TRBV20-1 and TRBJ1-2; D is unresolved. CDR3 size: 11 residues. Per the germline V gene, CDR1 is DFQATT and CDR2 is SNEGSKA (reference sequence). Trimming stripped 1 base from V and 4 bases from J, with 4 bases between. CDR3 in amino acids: CSARASYGYTF. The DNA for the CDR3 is TGCAGTGCTAGAGCCTCCTATGGCTACACCTTC.

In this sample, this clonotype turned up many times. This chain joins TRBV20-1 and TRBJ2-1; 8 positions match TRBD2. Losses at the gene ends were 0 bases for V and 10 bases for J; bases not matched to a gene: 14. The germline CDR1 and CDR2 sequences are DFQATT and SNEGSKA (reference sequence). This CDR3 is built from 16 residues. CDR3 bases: TGCAGTGCTAGAGATAGGAGCGGGAGTTGGGAGAGGGAGCAGTTCTTC. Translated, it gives CSARDRSGSWEREQFF.

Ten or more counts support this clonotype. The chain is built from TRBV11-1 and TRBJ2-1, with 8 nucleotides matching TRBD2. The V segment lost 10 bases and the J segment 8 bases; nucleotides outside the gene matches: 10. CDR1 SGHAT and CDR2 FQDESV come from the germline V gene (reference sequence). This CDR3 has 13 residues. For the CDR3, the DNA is TGTGCCACCTCCGGGACTAGGAGAGATGAGCAGTTCTTC. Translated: CATSGTRRDEQFF. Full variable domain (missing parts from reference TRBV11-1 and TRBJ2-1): EAEVAQSPRYKITEKSQAVAFWCDPISGHATLYWYRQILGQGPELLVQFQDESVVDDSQLPKDRFSAERLKGVDSTLKIQPAELGDSAMYLCATSGTRRDEQFFGPGTRLTVL.

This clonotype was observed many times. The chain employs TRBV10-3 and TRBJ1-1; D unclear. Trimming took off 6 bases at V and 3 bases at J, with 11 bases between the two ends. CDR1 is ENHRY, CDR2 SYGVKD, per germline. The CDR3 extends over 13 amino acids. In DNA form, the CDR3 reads TGTGCCATCAGCGTACGGGTCGACACTGAAGCTTTCTTT. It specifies CAISVRVDTEAFF.